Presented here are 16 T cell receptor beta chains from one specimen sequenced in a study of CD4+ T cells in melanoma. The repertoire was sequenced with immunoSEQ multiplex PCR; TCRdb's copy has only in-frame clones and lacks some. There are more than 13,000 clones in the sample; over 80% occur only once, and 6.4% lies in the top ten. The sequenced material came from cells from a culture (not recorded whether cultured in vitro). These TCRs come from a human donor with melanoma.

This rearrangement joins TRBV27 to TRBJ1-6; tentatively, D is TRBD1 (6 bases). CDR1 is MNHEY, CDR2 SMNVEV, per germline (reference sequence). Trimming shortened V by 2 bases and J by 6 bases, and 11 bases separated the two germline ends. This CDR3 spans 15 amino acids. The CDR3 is CASSLIQGPNSPLHF. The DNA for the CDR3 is TGTGCCAGCAGTTTAATACAGGGCCCTAATTCACCCCTCCACTTT.

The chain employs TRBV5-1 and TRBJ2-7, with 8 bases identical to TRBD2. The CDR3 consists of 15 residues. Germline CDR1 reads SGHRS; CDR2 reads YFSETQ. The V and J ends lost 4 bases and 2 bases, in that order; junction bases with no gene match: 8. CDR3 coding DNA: TGCGCCAGCAGCACGATCGGGGGGGAGGCCTACGAGCAGTACTTC. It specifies CASSTIGGEAYEQYF.

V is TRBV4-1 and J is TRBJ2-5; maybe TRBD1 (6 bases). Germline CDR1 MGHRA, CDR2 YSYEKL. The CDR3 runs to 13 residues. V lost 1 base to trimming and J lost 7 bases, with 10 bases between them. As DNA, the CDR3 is TGCGCCAGCAGCCAAGGGGGGCCGGCGACCCAGTACTTC. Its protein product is CASSQGGPATQYF.

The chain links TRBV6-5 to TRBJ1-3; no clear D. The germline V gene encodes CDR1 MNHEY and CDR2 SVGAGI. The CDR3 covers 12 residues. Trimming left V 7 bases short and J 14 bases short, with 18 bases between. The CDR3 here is CASTPSGISVYF. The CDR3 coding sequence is TGTGCCAGCACTCCCTCCGGGATCTCCGTATATTTT.

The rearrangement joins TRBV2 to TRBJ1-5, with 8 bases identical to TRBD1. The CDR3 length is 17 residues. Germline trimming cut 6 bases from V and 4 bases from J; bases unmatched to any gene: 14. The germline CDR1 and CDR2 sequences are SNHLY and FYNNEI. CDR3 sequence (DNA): TGTGCCAGCAGGGGGAGCCTAGGGACAGGACTTAATCAGCCCCAGCATTTT. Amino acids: CASRGSLGTGLNQPQHF.

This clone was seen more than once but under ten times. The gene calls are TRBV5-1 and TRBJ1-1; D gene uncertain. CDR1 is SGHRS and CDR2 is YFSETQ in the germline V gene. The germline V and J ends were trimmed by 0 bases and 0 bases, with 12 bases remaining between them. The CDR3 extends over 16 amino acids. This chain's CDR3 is CASSLAVSRVNTEAFF. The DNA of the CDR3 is TGCGCCAGCAGCTTGGCCGTTTCCCGGGTGAACACTGAAGCTTTCTTT.

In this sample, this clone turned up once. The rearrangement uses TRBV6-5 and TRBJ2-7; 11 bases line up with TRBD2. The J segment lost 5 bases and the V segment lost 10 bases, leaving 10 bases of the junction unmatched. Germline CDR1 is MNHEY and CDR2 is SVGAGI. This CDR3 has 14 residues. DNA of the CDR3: TGTGCCACGTGCTCTAGCGGGGGGCGAAACGAGCAGTACTTC. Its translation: CATCSSGGRNEQYF.

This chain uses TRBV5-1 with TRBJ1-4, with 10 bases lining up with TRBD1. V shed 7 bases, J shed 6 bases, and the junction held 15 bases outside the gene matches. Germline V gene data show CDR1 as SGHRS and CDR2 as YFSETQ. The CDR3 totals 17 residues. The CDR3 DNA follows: TGCGCCAGCGCCCAGGGCTCGACCGGGACAGGGGATGAAAAACTGTTTTTT. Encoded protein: CASAQGSTGTGDEKLFF.

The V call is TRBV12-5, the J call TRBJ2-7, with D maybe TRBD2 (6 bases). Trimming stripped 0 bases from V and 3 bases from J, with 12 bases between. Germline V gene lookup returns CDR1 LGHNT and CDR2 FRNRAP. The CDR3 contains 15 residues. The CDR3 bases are TGTGCTAGTGGTTTGGTTGCCGGGGGTTTCTACGAGCAGTACTTC. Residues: CASGLVAGGFYEQYF.

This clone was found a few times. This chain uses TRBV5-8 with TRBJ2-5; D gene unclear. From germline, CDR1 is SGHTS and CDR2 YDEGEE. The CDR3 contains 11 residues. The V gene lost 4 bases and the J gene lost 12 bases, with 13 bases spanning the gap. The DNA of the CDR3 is TGTGCCAGCAGCCGGACGGAGTATGAGTACTTC. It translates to CASSRTEYEYF.

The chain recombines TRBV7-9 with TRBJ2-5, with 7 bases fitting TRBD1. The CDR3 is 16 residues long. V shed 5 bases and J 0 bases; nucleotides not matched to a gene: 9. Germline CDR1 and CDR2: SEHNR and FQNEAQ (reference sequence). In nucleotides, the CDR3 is TGTGCCAGCAGCCTGGGGGACAGATTGTACCAAGAGACCCAGTACTTC. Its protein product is CASSLGDRLYQETQYF.

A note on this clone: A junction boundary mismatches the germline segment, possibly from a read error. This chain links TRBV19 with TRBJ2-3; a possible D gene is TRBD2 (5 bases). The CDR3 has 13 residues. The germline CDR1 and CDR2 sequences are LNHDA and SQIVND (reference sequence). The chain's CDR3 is CASKLSSRDTQYF. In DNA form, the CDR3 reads TGTGCCAGTAAGCTGTCTAGCAGAGATACGCAGTATTTT.

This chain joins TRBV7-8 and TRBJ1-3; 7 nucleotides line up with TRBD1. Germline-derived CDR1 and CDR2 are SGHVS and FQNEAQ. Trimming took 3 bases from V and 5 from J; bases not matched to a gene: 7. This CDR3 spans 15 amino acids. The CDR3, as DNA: TGTGCCAGCAGCTTTCAGACAGGGCAAAGAAACACCATATATTTT. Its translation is CASSFQTGQRNTIYF.

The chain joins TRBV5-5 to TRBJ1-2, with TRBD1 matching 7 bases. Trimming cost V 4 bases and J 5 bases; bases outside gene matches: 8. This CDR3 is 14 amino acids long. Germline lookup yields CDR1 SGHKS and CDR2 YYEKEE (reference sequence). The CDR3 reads CASSPGTEGYGYTF. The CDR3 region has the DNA TGTGCCAGCAGCCCCGGGACAGAAGGTTATGGCTACACCTTC.

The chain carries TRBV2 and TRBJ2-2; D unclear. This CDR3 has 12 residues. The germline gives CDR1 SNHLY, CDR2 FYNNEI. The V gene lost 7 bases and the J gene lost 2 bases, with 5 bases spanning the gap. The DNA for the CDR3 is TGTGCCAGCAACACTAACACCGGGGAGCTGTTTTTT. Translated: CASNTNTGELFF. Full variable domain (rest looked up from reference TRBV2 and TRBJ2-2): EPEVTQTPSHQVTQMGQEVILRCVPISNHLYFYWYRQILGQKVEFLVSFYNNEISEKSEIFDDQFSVERPDGSNFTLKIRSTKLEDSAMYFCASNTNTGELFFGEGSRLTVL.

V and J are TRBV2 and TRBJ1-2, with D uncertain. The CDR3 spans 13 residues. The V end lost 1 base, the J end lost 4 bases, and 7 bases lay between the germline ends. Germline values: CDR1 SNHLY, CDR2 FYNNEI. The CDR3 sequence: CASSEERSYGYTF. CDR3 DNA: TGTGCCAGCAGTGAAGAGCGGAGCTATGGCTACACCTTC. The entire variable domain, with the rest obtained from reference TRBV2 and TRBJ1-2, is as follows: EPEVTQTPSHQVTQMGQEVILRCVPISNHLYFYWYRQILGQKVEFLVSFYNNEISEKSEIFDDQFSVERPDGSNFTLKIRSTKLEDSAMYFCASSEERSYGYTFGSGTRLTVV.